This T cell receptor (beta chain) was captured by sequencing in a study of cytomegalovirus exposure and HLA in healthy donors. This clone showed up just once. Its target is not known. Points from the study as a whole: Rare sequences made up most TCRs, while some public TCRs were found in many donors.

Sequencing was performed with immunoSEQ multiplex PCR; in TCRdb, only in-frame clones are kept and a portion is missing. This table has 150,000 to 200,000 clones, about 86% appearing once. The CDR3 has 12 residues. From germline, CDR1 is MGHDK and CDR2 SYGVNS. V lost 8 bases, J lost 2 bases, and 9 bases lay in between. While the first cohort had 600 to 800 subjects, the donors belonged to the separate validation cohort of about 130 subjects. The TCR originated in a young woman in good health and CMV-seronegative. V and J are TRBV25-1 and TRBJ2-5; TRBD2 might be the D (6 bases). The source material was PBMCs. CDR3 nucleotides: TGTGCCAGCGGAGGGTTTCAAGAGACCCAGTACTTC. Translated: CASGGFQETQYF.